The 27 T cell receptor beta chains below come from one sample, sequenced in a study of human CD8 memory T cell subsets. Construction of TCR beta libraries was accomplished by means of UMI-labeled 5' RACE. Using the 5' RACE reads, TCRdb records one entry per CDR3 protein without DNA. This sample's table has about 7,400 distinct CDR3 sequences. Sequencing input: CD8+ T cells from PBMCs. The receptors were sampled from a human donor in good health.

The chain uses TRBV29-1 and TRBJ2-1; checking the TCRdb D call of TRBD1 is not possible without DNA. The CDR3 is 13 residues long. In germline, CDR1 is SQVTM, CDR2 ANQGSEA. CDR3: CSVETGGANEQFF.

Frequency places this clonotype as medium-sized. The rearrangement links TRBV28 to TRBJ1-6. Germline CDR1 is MDHEN and CDR2 is SYDVKM. The length of the CDR3 is 17 residues. CDR3 sequence reads: CASSPSGAWAENSPLHF.

The rearrangement uses TRBV7-2 and TRBJ1-6; TCRdb's D gene call, TRBD1, goes unchecked for lack of DNA. This CDR3 is built from 15 residues. CDR1 SGHTA and CDR2 FQGNSA come from the germline V gene. This CDR3 is CASSLVRGENSPLHF.

The V call is TRBV9, the J call TRBJ2-2; TCRdb's D gene call, TRBD2, goes unchecked for lack of DNA. CDR3 size: 17 residues. Germline V gene sequence: CDR1 SGDLS, CDR2 YYNGEE. CDR3 residues: CASSVSRLARGTGELFF.

The chain uses TRBV24-1 and TRBJ2-7; TCRdb indicates TRBD1, and absent DNA this call remains unverified. Germline V CDR1 and CDR2: KGHDR, SFDVKD. The CDR3 is 15 residues long. This CDR3 reads CATSPTGDANYEQYF.

The CDR3 loop is CASSLVVQGGETQYF. The V gene is TRBV7-9, the J gene TRBJ2-5; the D call from TCRdb, TRBD1, cannot be confirmed without DNA. The CDR3 loop spans 15 amino acids. The germline gives CDR1 SEHNR, CDR2 FQNEAQ (reference sequence).

The rearrangement uses TRBV30 and TRBJ1-5; there is no DNA to check the TCRdb D call of TRBD1. This CDR3 has 13 amino acids. In germline, CDR1 is GTSNPN, CDR2 SVGIG (reference sequence). The CDR3 loop reads CAWSTSPNQPQHF. Full variable domain (outside the CDR3, taken from reference TRBV30 and TRBJ1-5): SQTIHQWPATLVQPVGSPLSLECTVEGTSNPNLYWYRQAAGRGLQLLFYSVGIGQISSEVPQNLSASRPQDRQFILSSKKLLLSDSGFYLCAWSTSPNQPQHFGDGTRLSIL.

The chain employs TRBV5-1 and TRBJ2-3; without DNA, the TCRdb call of TRBD1 cannot be checked. Germline V lookup: CDR1 SGHRS, CDR2 YFSETQ. The CDR3 is made up of 15 amino acids. The CDR3 sequence is CASSPGNGGVDTQYF.

This rearrangement joins TRBV28 to TRBJ2-7; TCRdb's assignment of TRBD1 cannot be checked, as there is no DNA. The germline V gene encodes CDR1 MDHEN and CDR2 SYDVKM. The CDR3 length is 16 residues. The CDR3 loop reads CASSWDRAAFSYEQYF.

This chain links TRBV7-8 with TRBJ2-7; TCRdb's assignment of TRBD1 cannot be checked, as there is no DNA. CDR3 size: 16 residues. Germline V CDR1 and CDR2: SGHVS, FQNEAQ. CDR3 in amino acids: CASSLAGSGGQWEQYF.

This clonotype ranks as medium-sized in terms of frequency. The chain links TRBV28 to TRBJ1-1; lacking DNA, the TRBD1 call made by TCRdb goes unchecked. Germline V gene sequence: CDR1 MDHEN, CDR2 SYDVKM. The CDR3 sequence is 17 residues long. This CDR3 is CASRTGQGGITNTEAFF. The full variable domain, with the rest looked up from reference TRBV28 and TRBJ1-1, is DVKVTQSSRYLVKRTGEKVFLECVQDMDHENMFWYRQDPGLGLRLIYFSYDVKMKEKGDIPEGYSVSREKKERFSLILESASTNQTSMYLCASRTGQGGITNTEAFFGQGTRLTVV.

Measured by frequency, this clonotype is medium-sized. This chain links TRBV28 with TRBJ2-2; TCRdb indicates TRBD2, and absent DNA this call remains unverified. There are 15 residues in the CDR3. The V gene's germline CDR1 is MDHEN and CDR2 SYDVKM. CDR3 sequence: CASKSLAGGPGELFF.

This chain uses TRBV5-5 with TRBJ2-7. The CDR3 loop spans 16 amino acids. CDR1 is SGHKS and CDR2 is YYEKEE in the germline V gene (reference sequence). The CDR3 spells CASSLTQGTGSYEQYF.

The CDR3 loop reads CASSLGQANYGYTF. This rearrangement joins TRBV4-1 to TRBJ1-2; lacking DNA, the TRBD1 call made by TCRdb goes unchecked. In germline, CDR1 is MGHRA, CDR2 YSYEKL. The CDR3 sequence is 14 residues long.

The genes are TRBV12-5 and TRBJ1-1; TCRdb returns TRBD1, unconfirmable since there is no DNA. Germline CDR1 LGHNT, CDR2 FRNRAP. This CDR3 spans 15 amino acids. CDR3: CASGSTGVGNTEAFF.

The chain recombines TRBV20-1 with TRBJ2-7; no DNA is available, so the TRBD1 call from TCRdb remains unchecked. CDR3 length: 14 amino acids. Germline-derived CDR1 and CDR2 are DFQATT and SNEGSKA (reference sequence). The CDR3 spells CSARTGTGRGEQYF.

The gene calls are TRBV12-3 or TRBV12-4 and TRBJ2-1. The length of the CDR3 is 12 residues. The CDR3 loop reads CATRTSRNEQFF.

In terms of frequency, this clonotype is medium-sized (0.01 to 0.1%). The genes are TRBV7-2 and TRBJ1-1; TCRdb outputs TRBD1, but without DNA this stays unchecked. The CDR3 sequence is 14 residues long. Per the germline V gene, CDR1 is SGHTA and CDR2 is FQGNSA. The CDR3 protein is CASSQLTGNTEAFF.

The chain links TRBV27 to TRBJ2-7; with no DNA, the TCRdb D assignment of TRBD1 cannot be verified. Germline V gene sequence: CDR1 MNHEY, CDR2 SMNVEV (reference sequence). This CDR3 comprises 14 residues. The chain's CDR3 is CASSLTGRIYEQYF.

The rearrangement uses TRBV12-3 or TRBV12-4 and TRBJ1-1; TCRdb designates TRBD1, a call that cannot be tested without DNA. The CDR3 consists of 13 residues. CDR3 residues: CASSLGGGTEAFF.

Frequency places this clonotype as medium-sized. The chain joins TRBV15 to TRBJ2-2. CDR1 and CDR2 from the germline V gene are LNHNV and YYDKDF (reference sequence). The CDR3 loop spans 15 amino acids. The CDR3 spells CATREAGLNTGELFF.

V and J are TRBV20-1 and TRBJ1-2. The CDR3 is made up of 13 amino acids. CDR1 and CDR2 from the germline V gene are DFQATT and SNEGSKA (reference sequence). CDR3 loop: CSARAELDYGYTF.

The J gene is TRBJ1-5, the V gene TRBV3-1; as DNA is missing, the TRBD1 call by TCRdb cannot be tested. The germline CDR1 and CDR2 sequences are LGHDT and YNNKEL (reference sequence). This CDR3 region has 15 residues. The CDR3 sequence is CASSWGIYSNQPQHF.

The chain links TRBV29-1 to TRBJ2-1; TCRdb proposes TRBD1, but this gene call is untestable without DNA. The CDR3 extends over 14 amino acids. Per germline, CDR1 SQVTM and CDR2 ANQGSEA. The CDR3 sequence: CSVRGQGAYNEQFF.

The V call is TRBV6-1, the J call TRBJ2-2; lacking DNA, the TRBD1 call made by TCRdb goes unchecked. The CDR3 extends over 14 amino acids. Looked up from germline, CDR1 is MNHNS and CDR2 is SASEGT. CDR3 amino acids: CASTPGRVFRELFF.

The V and J genes are TRBV6-5 and TRBJ2-1; TCRdb's assignment of TRBD2 cannot be checked, as there is no DNA. The CDR3 loop spans 17 amino acids. The germline CDR1 and CDR2 sequences are MNHEY and SVGAGI. CDR3: CASSYQTSGGPNNEQFF.

The chain carries TRBV7-9 and TRBJ1-2; the D gene TCRdb calls, TRBD1, cannot be checked with no DNA. The CDR3 runs 12 residues. In germline, CDR1 is SEHNR, CDR2 FQNEAQ (reference sequence). The CDR3 sequence is CASSTGGDGYTF.